The entry below gives a single TCR beta chain sequence along with its context. Its antigen is still unknown. This sample is drawn from a study of blood T cells in healthy people across ages. Study results and caveats: Per-million-T-cell TCR beta diversity fell roughly linearly with age.

Per individual sample, total RNA of at least 5 micrograms was extracted. CDR3 length: 16 amino acids. Then a second PCR, running roughly 6 to 11 cycles, was carried out with a sample-barcoded 5' primer and a J-beta primer mix. TCRdb ran MiXCR on the 5' RACE reads and lists one entry per CDR3 protein. This repertoire shows about 750,000 distinct CDR3 sequences, 53% found once; its top ten account for roughly 37%. V gene TRBV21-1 combines with J gene TRBJ2-1; the table's D gene call, TRBD1, was not cross checked with the DNA. TRBV21-1 is assigned pseudogene status. This receptor was identified in a man aged 80 or over in good health. The sequencing sample was made of blood. The CDR3 here is CASSKKGQKGYNEQFF. The CDR3 DNA follows: TGTGCCAGCAGCAAAAAGGGACAGAAGGGGTACAATGAGCAGTTCTTC.